The source of this T cell receptor (beta chain) is a study of blood T cell repertoires in COVID-19. A Seattle source enrolled patients during active infection and followed them longitudinally. There are 19 residues in the CDR3. V gave up 0 bases and J gave up 0 bases, with 17 bases separating them. Some clones are missing from TCRdb's copy, which holds only in-frame ones; the method was immunoSEQ multiplex PCR. The profile shows hundreds of thousands of clones, just over 85% of them singletons. The chain uses TRBV23-1 and TRBJ1-4, with D perhaps matching TRBD1 (5 bases). TRBV23-1 is an ORF, with its function uncertain. Sequencing was performed on peripheral blood. This sequence originates from a man in his fifties or sixties with COVID-19, enrolled during active disease. CDR3 DNA: TGCGCCAGCAGTCAATCCCACCAGGGTTGGAGCGCAACTAATGAAAAACTGTTTTTT. This translates into CASSQSHQGWSATNEKLFF.